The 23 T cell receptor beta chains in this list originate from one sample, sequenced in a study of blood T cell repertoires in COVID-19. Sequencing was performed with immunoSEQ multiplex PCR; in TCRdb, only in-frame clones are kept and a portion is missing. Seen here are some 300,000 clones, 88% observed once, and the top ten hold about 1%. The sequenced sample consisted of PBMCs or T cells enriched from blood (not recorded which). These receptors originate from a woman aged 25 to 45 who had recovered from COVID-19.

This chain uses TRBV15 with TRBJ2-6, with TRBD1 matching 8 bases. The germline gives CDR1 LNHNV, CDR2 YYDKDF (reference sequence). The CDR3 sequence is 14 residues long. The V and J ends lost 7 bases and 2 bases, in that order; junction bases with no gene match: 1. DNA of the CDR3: TGTGCCACCAAACAGGGGGCTGGGGCCAACGTCCTGACTTTC. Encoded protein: CATKQGAGANVLTF.

Here the CDR3 reads CASSHSRGQSGNQPQHF. CDR3 DNA sequence: TGTGCCAGCAGCCACTCACGGGGACAGTCGGGTAATCAGCCCCAGCATTTT. This chain uses TRBV7-9 with TRBJ1-5, with TRBD1 matching 7 bases. This CDR3 comprises 17 residues. CDR1 and CDR2 from the germline V gene are SEHNR and FQNEAQ (reference sequence). The V gene end was trimmed by 5 bases and the J gene end by 4 bases; junction bases not matched to a gene: 14.

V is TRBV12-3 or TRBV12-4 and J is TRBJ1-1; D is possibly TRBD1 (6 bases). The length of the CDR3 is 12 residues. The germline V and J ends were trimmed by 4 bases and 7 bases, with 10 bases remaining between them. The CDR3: CASSYTGLEAFF. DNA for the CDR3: TGTGCCAGCAGTTATACAGGGCTTGAAGCTTTCTTT.

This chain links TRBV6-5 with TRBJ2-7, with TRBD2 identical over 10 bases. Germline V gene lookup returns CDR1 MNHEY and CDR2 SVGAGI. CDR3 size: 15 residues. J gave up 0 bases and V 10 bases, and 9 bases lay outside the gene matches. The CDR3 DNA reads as TGTGCCACGAGCCTTAGCGGGGGGTCCTCCTACGAGCAGTACTTC. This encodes CATSLSGGSSYEQYF.

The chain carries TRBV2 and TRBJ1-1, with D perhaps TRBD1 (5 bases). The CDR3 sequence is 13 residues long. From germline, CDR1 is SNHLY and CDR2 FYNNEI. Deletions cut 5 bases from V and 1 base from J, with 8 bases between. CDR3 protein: CASSPQENTEAFF. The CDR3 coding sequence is TGTGCCAGCAGTCCACAGGAGAACACTGAAGCTTTCTTT. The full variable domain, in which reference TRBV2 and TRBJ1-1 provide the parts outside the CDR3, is EPEVTQTPSHQVTQMGQEVILRCVPISNHLYFYWYRQILGQKVEFLVSFYNNEISEKSEIFDDQFSVERPDGSNFTLKIRSTKLEDSAMYFCASSPQENTEAFFGQGTRLTVV.

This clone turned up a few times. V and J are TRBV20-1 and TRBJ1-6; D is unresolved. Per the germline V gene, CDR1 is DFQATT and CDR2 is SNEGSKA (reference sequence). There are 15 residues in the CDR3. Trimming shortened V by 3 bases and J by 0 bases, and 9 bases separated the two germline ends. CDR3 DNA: TGCAGTGCTAGTGTGGAGCTCTCCTATAATTCACCCCTCCACTTT. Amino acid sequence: CSASVELSYNSPLHF.

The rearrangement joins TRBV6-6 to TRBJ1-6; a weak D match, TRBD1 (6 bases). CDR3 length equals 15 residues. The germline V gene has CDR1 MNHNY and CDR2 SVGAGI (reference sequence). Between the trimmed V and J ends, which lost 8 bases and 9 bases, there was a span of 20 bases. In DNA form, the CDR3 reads TGTGCCAGCTCCCCGGGGGGGCTGGTTTCTTCACCCCTCCACTTT. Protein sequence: CASSPGGLVSSPLHF.

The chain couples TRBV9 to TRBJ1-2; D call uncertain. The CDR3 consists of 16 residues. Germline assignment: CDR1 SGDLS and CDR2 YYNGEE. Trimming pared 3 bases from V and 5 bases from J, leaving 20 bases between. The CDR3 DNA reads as TGTGCCAGCAGCGCTCCCATGGTCAGTTTGCAATATGGCTACACCTTC. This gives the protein CASSAPMVSLQYGYTF.

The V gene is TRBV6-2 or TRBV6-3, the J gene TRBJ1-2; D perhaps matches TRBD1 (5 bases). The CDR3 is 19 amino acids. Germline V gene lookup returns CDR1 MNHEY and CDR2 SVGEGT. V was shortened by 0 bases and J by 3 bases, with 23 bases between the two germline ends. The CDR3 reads CASSYSERGSGEKDYGYTF. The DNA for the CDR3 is TGTGCCAGCAGTTACTCGGAACGGGGATCGGGGGAGAAAGACTATGGCTACACCTTC.

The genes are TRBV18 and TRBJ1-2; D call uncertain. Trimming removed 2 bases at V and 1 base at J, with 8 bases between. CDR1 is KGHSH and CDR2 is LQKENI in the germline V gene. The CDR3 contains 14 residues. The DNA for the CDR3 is TGTGCCAGCTCACCAAGGGAGGGTAACTATGGCTACACCTTC. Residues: CASSPREGNYGYTF.

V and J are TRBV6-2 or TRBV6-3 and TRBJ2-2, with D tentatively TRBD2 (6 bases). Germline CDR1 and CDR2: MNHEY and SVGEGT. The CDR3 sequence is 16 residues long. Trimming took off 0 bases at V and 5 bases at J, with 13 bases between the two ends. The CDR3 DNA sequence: TGTGCCAGCAGTTACTCGAGGCGGGGTCAGACCGGGGAGCTGTTTTTT. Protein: CASSYSRRGQTGELFF.

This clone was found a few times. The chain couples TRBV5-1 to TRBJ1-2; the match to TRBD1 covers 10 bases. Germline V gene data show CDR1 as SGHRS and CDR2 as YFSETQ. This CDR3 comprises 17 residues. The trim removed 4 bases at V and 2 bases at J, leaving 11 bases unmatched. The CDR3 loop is CASSDRDRGRFNYGYTF. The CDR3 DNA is TGCGCCAGCAGCGACCGGGACAGGGGACGATTCAACTATGGCTACACCTTC.

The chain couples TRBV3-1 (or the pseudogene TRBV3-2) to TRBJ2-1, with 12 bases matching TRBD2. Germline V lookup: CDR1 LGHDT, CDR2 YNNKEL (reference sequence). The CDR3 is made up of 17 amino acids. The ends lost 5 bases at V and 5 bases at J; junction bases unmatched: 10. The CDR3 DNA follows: TGTGCCAGCAGCATTGGACTAGCGGGATGGATGGACAATGAGCAGTTCTTC. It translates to CASSIGLAGWMDNEQFF.

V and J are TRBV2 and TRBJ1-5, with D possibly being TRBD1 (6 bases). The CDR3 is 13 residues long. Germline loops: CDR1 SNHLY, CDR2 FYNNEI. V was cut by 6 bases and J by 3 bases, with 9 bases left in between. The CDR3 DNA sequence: TGTGCCAGCAGACAGGGCCCCAATCAGCCCCAGCATTTT. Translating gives CASRQGPNQPQHF.

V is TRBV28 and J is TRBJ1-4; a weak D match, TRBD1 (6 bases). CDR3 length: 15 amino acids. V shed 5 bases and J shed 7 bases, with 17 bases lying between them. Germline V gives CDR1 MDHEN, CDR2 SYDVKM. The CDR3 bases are TGTGCCAGCAGTAACCTCGGGGACATGGGTGAAAAACTGTTTTTT. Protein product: CASSNLGDMGEKLFF. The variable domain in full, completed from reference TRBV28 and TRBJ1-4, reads DVKVTQSSRYLVKRTGEKVFLECVQDMDHENMFWYRQDPGLGLRLIYFSYDVKMKEKGDIPEGYSVSREKKERFSLILESASTNQTSMYLCASSNLGDMGEKLFFGSGTQLSVL.

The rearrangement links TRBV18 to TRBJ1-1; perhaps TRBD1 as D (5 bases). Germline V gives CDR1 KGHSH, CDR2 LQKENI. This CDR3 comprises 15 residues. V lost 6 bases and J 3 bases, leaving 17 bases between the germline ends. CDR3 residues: CASSPAARGYTEAFF. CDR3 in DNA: TGTGCCAGCTCTCCAGCAGCACGGGGGTACACTGAAGCTTTCTTT. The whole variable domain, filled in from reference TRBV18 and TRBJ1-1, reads NAGVMQNPRHLVRRRGQEARLRCSPMKGHSHVYWYRQLPEEGLKFMVYLQKENIIDESGMPKERFSAEFPKEGPSILRIQQVVRGDSAAYFCASSPAARGYTEAFFGQGTRLTVV.

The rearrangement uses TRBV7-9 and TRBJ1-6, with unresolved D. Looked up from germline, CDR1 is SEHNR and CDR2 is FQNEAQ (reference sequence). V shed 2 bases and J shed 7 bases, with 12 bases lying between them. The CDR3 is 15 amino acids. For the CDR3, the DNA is TGTGCCAGCAGCTTATCAGTCCCCGGGAATTCACCCCTCCACTTT. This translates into CASSLSVPGNSPLHF.

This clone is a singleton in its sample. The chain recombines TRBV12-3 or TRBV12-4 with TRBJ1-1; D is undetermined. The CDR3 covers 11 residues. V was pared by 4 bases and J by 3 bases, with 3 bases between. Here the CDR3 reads CASSSYTEAFF. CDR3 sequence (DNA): TGTGCCAGCAGTTCTTACACTGAAGCTTTCTTT.

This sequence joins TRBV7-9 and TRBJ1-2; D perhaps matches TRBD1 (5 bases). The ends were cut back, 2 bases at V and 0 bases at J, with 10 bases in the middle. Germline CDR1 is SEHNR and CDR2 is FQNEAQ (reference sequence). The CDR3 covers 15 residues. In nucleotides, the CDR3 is TGTGCCAGCAGCTTAAATCCCAGGGCTAACTATGGCTACACCTTC. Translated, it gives CASSLNPRANYGYTF.

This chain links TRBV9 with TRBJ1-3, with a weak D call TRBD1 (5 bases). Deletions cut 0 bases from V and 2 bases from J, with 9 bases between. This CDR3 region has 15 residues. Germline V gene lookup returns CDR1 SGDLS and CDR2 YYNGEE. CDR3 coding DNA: TGTGCCAGCAGCGTAGTAGGGGCGACTGGAAACACCATATATTTT. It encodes CASSVVGATGNTIYF.

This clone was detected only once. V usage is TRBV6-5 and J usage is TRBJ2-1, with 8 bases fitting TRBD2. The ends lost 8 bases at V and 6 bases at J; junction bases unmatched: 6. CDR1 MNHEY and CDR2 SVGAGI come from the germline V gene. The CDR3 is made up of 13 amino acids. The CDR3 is CASLGTRGNEQFF. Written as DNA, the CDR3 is TGTGCCAGCTTAGGGACTAGAGGCAATGAGCAGTTCTTC.

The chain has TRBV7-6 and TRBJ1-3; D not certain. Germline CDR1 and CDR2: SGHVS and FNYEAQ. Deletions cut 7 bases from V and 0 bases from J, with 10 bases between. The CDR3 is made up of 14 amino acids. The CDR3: CASKRRSSGNTIYF. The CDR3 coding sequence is TGTGCCAGCAAGCGGAGGAGCTCTGGAAACACCATATATTTT.

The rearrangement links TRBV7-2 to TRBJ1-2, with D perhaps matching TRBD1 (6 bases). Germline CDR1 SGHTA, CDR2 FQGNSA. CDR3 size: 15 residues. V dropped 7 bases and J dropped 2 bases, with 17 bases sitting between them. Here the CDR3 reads CASTERTGINYGYTF. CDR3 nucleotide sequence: TGTGCCAGCACCGAAAGAACAGGGATAAACTATGGCTACACCTTC. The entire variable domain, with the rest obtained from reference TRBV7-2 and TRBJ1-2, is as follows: GAGVSQSPSNKVTEKGKDVELRCDPISGHTALYWYRQSLGQGLEFLIYFQGNSAPDKSGLPSDRFSAERTGGSVSTLTIQRTQQEDSAVYLCASTERTGINYGYTFGSGTRLTVV.